Shown below are 23 T cell receptor beta chains from a single sample sequenced in a study of blood T cells in healthy people across ages. Combining a sample-barcoded 5' primer with a J-beta primer mix, a second PCR ran for roughly 6 to 12 cycles. TCRdb processed the 5' RACE reads anew with MiXCR; each CDR3 protein has one entry. This sample has almost 800,000 distinct CDR3 sequences, with nearly 60% found just once. Sequenced: blood. The receptors derive from a man aged 25 to 40 in good health.

The chain joins TRBV2 to TRBJ2-7, with D tentatively TRBD2 (6 bases). The end of the DNA is better explained by TRBJ2-5, so the J call may be wrong. There are 14 residues in the CDR3. Looked up from germline, CDR1 is SNHLY and CDR2 is FYNNEI. Here the CDR3 reads CASAGPPPGETQYF. DNA of the CDR3: TGTGCCAGCGCGGGACCCCCTCCTGGAGAGACCCAGTACTTC.

This sequence joins TRBV6-5 and TRBJ2-7; 11 positions match TRBD1. CDR3 size: 14 residues. CDR1 and CDR2 from the germline V gene are MNHEY and SVGAGI. With V trimmed by 8 bases and J by 2 bases, 5 bases remained unmatched. The CDR3 loop is CASQPDRGPYEQYF. The CDR3 coding sequence is TGTGCCAGCCAGCCGGACAGGGGGCCCTACGAGCAGTACTTC.

The chain carries TRBV7-3 and TRBJ2-2; D gene ambiguous. Trimming pared 5 bases from V and 8 bases from J, leaving 18 bases between. CDR1 is SGHTA, CDR2 FQGTGA, per germline. The CDR3 totals 15 residues. The CDR3 reads CASSPGPTKPGELFF. In DNA, the CDR3 is TGTGCCAGCAGCCCTGGACCGACAAAACCGGGGGAGCTGTTTTTT.

This clonotype was recorded a few times. This rearrangement joins TRBV27 to TRBJ2-5, with D possibly being TRBD2 (5 bases). Trimming took off 10 bases at V and 5 bases at J, with 17 bases between the two ends. This CDR3 has 13 amino acids. CDR1 and CDR2 from the germline V gene are MNHEY and SMNVEV (reference sequence). CDR3 in amino acids: CATRKQRRETQYF. DNA for the CDR3: TGTGCCACCCGAAAGCAGAGGAGGGAGACCCAGTACTTC.

This clonotype showed up many times. This sequence joins TRBV3-1 and TRBJ2-1; weak D call: TRBD2 (6 bases). CDR1 and CDR2 (germline): LGHDT, YNNKEL (reference sequence). The CDR3 has 14 residues. V lost 1 base and J lost 9, with 13 bases in between. The CDR3 sequence: CASSQGLPGGEQFF. In DNA form, the CDR3 reads TGTGCCAGCAGCCAAGGACTACCCGGGGGTGAGCAGTTCTTC.

The table lists this clonotype with a count of one. The chain carries TRBV14 and TRBJ2-1; D might be TRBD1 (5 bases). Matching the DNA end better, TRBJ2-7 makes the J call doubtful. Germline CDR1 SGHDN, CDR2 FVKESK. The CDR3 runs 17 residues. The CDR3: CASSQEIGADPPHEQYF. For the CDR3, the DNA is TGTGCCAGCAGCCAGGAGATAGGGGCCGACCCACCCCATGAGCAGTACTTC.

This clonotype was found a few times. The chain links TRBV29-1 to TRBJ2-7, with D uncertain. CDR3 size: 13 residues. CDR1 SQVTM and CDR2 ANQGSEA come from the germline V gene. Trimming left V 5 bases short and J 1 base short, with 12 bases between. The CDR3 DNA reads TGCAGCGTTCGGGTTCACGGGTCCTACGAGCAGTACTTC. Translating gives CSVRVHGSYEQYF.

On this clonotype: Because the CDR3's place on the DNA is in doubt, the DNA is left out and the CDR3 is given as listed by TCRdb. The rearrangement joins TRBV27 to TRBJ2-5; TRBD2 is the table's D call and was not checked against the DNA. 15 amino acids form the CDR3, both terminal residues included. CDR1 and CDR2 (germline): MNHEY, SMNVEV (reference sequence). The CDR3 loop reads CASSTSGLAAYEQYF.

J is TRBJ2-1 and V is TRBV10-3; D may correspond to TRBD1 or TRBD2 (5 bases each). The V end was cut by 2 bases, the J end by 9 bases, with 17 bases between. The CDR3 spans 15 residues. Germline V CDR1 and CDR2: ENHRY, SYGVKD. The CDR3 DNA is TGTGCCATCAGTGAGCCCGGGACGCCTCCAACTGAGCAGTTCTTC. It is translated as CAISEPGTPPTEQFF.

The CDR3 reads CASRNSGGEYNEQFF. The DNA for the CDR3 is TGTGCCAGCAGGAATAGCGGGGGGGAATACAATGAGCAGTTCTTC. V usage is TRBV2 and J usage is TRBJ2-1, with 11 nucleotides matching TRBD2. Trimming removed 6 bases from V and 4 bases from J; junction bases left unmatched: 5. Per the germline V gene, CDR1 is SNHLY and CDR2 is FYNNEI. This CDR3 is built from 15 residues.

This clonotype was detected only a few times. The CDR3 loop is CASSLMGYNEQFF. CDR3 bases: TGTGCCAGCAGCTTGATGGGCTACAATGAGCAGTTCTTC. This rearrangement joins TRBV7-2 to TRBJ2-1; D is unclear. With 3 bases removed from V and 3 bases from J, the gap between germline ends came to 6 bases. The CDR3 is 13 residues long. Germline CDR1 reads SGHTA; CDR2 reads FQGNSA. Combining the CDR3 with reference TRBV7-2 and TRBJ2-1 gives the whole variable domain GAGVSQSPSNKVTEKGKDVELRCDPISGHTALYWYRQSLGQGLEFLIYFQGNSAPDKSGLPSDRFSAERTGGSVSTLTIQRTQQEDSAVYLCASSLMGYNEQFFGPGTRLTVL.

The chain has TRBV7-9 and TRBJ2-7, with 7 bases aligning to TRBD1. Germline V gene sequence: CDR1 SEHNR, CDR2 FQNEAQ (reference sequence). V dropped 2 bases and J dropped 7; count of bases not matched to a gene: 14. The CDR3 contains 16 residues. CDR3 protein: CASSLKGAESYNEQYF. The CDR3, as DNA: TGTGCCAGCAGCTTAAAGGGGGCGGAATCCTACAATGAGCAGTACTTC.

J is TRBJ1-2 and V is TRBV2; tentative D call: TRBD1 (6 bases). V lost 6 bases, J lost 7 bases, and 24 bases lay in between. CDR1 is SNHLY and CDR2 is FYNNEI in the germline V gene. The CDR3 length is 16 residues. The CDR3 protein is CASSSTWDTGGVGYTF. CDR3 sequence (DNA): TGTGCCAGCAGCTCCACTTGGGACACAGGCGGGGTTGGCTACACCTTC.

This clonotype occurred once. V gene TRBV6-2 or TRBV6-3 combines with J gene TRBJ1-5; D remains unclear. Trimming shortened V by 7 bases and J by 3 bases, and 7 bases separated the two germline ends. The germline CDR1 and CDR2 sequences are MNHEY and SVGEGT. There are 12 residues in the CDR3. CDR3 loop: CASTRFNQPQHF. The CDR3 DNA reads as TGTGCCAGCACCAGATTCAATCAGCCCCAGCATTTT.

This rearrangement joins TRBV29-1 to TRBJ2-3; D not resolved. The length of the CDR3 is 12 residues. Trimming took off 7 bases at V and 0 bases at J, with 8 bases between the two ends. Germline CDR1 SQVTM, CDR2 ANQGSEA. DNA for the CDR3: TGCAGCGGGCACTTAAGCACAGATACGCAGTATTTT. Protein sequence: CSGHLSTDTQYF.

The rearrangement uses TRBV29-1 and TRBJ2-3; D is unclear. Trimming took off 4 bases at V and 6 bases at J, with 14 bases between the two ends. This CDR3 has 13 residues. Germline CDR1 is SQVTM and CDR2 is ANQGSEA. The chain's CDR3 is CSVGRQNVDTQYF. The CDR3 DNA follows: TGCAGCGTTGGCCGGCAGAACGTGGATACGCAGTATTTT.

The V gene is TRBV5-1, the J gene TRBJ1-6; 7 bases map to TRBD1. The J segment lost 2 bases and the V segment lost 2 bases, leaving 4 bases of the junction unmatched. The CDR3 has 16 residues. Germline V gene data show CDR1 as SGHRS and CDR2 as YFSETQ. The DNA for the CDR3 is TGCGCCAGCAGCTTAACAGGGGTGGCCTATAATTCACCCCTCCACTTT. Translating gives CASSLTGVAYNSPLHF.

This sequence joins TRBV4-3 and TRBJ2-5; 9 nucleotides align to TRBD2. The CDR3 is 15 amino acids. Germline values: CDR1 LGHNA, CDR2 YSLEER. Germline trimming cut 4 bases from V and 4 bases from J; bases unmatched to any gene: 7. This chain's CDR3 is CASSLGTSRGETQYF. The CDR3 region has the DNA TGCGCCAGCAGCCTCGGGACTAGCAGAGGAGAGACCCAGTACTTC.

This chain links TRBV7-2 with TRBJ2-5; no definite D call. V gave up 5 bases and J gave up 11 bases, with 15 bases separating them. CDR3 length equals 12 residues. Germline-derived CDR1 and CDR2 are SGHTA and FQGNSA. This CDR3 is CASSPTRTEQYF. DNA for the CDR3: TGTGCCAGCAGCCCGACCAGAACTGAGCAGTACTTC.

V usage is TRBV4-2 and J usage is TRBJ2-4, with 9 bases that match TRBD2. Matching the DNA end better, TRBJ2-7 makes the J call doubtful. The CDR3 runs to 16 residues. Germline lookup yields CDR1 LGHNA and CDR2 YNFKEQ. CDR3 sequence: CASSQESGGLPHEQYF. As DNA, the CDR3 is TGTGCCAGCAGCCAAGAGAGCGGGGGGCTCCCCCACGAGCAGTACTTC.

Turning to this clonotype: The junction differs from germline at one of its ends, possibly a read error. The chain couples TRBV6-5 to TRBJ2-6; possible D gene TRBD2, 5 bases. The CDR3 runs to 19 residues. CDR1 MNHEY and CDR2 SVGAGI come from the germline V gene. This chain's CDR3 is CASGYLSGAGISGANVLTF. The DNA for the CDR3 is TGTGCCAGCGGTTACTTGTCTGGCGCGGGCATCTCTGGGGCCAACGTCCTGACTTTC.

The chain uses TRBV20-1 and TRBJ2-5; 10 nucleotides line up with TRBD2. The germline V gene encodes CDR1 DFQATT and CDR2 SNEGSKA (reference sequence). The CDR3 is made up of 16 amino acids. V lost 4 bases, J lost 0 bases, and 8 bases stayed unmatched. The CDR3 loop is CSATGLAVSYQETQYF. CDR3 sequence (DNA): TGCAGTGCTACCGGACTAGCGGTCTCGTACCAAGAGACCCAGTACTTC.

This clonotype was counted a few times. The J gene is TRBJ2-1, the V gene TRBV7-2; the match to TRBD1 covers 8 bases. J was trimmed by 4 bases and V by 5 bases; bases with no gene match: 7. CDR1 is SGHTA and CDR2 is FQGNSA in the germline V gene. The CDR3 extends over 15 amino acids. The CDR3 DNA is TGTGCCAGCAGCCGGGGACAGGTATCGTACAATGAGCAGTTCTTC. Amino acid sequence: CASSRGQVSYNEQFF.